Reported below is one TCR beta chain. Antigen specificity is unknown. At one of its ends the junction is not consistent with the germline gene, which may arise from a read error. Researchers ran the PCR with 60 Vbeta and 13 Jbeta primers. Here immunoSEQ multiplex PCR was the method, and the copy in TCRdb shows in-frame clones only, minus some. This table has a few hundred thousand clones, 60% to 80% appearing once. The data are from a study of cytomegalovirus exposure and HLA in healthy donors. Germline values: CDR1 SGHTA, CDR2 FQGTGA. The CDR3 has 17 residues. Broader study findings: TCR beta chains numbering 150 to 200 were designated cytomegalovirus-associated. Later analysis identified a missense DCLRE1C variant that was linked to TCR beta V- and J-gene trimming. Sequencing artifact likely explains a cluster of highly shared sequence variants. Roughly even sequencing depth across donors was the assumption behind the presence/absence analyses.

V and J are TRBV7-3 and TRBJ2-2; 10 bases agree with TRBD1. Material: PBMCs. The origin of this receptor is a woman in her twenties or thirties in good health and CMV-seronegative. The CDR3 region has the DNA TGTGCCAGCAGGTTAAATCCGGGACAGGGGTACACCGGGGAGCTGTTTTTT. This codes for CASRLNPGQGYTGELFF.